This entry concerns a single T cell receptor beta chain. The target antigen is unknown. These data are taken from a study of T-cell memory formation after mild COVID-19. Overall study context: The study found TCR clusters largely donor specific.

TCRdb passed the 5' RACE reads through MiXCR, listing each CDR3 protein once. The sample yields about 340,000 distinct CDR3 sequences, approximately 14% seen once. General study findings and limits: CD4+ contracting clones lay mainly in CM and EM, CD8+ ones in EMRA.

V dropped 4 bases and J dropped 0; count of bases not matched to a gene: 6. Germline assignment: CDR1 SGHTA and CDR2 FQGNSA. The CDR3 has 15 residues. The genes are TRBV7-2 and TRBJ2-7; TRBD1 aligns across 7 bases. The source is a man between 18 and 35 years old who had mild COVID-19 (a few samples of this study predate the infection). Cell type and time point are not known. Sequencing was performed on PBMCs or a T cell subset sorted from them (not recorded which). The CDR3 is CASSSRQGGSYEQYF. CDR3 in DNA: TGTGCCAGCAGCTCTCGACAGGGCGGCTCCTACGAGCAGTACTTC.